This T cell receptor (beta chain) stems from a study of beta chain features in type 1 diabetes. Overall study: Sorted cells examined across all samples numbered about 110,000,000. Study-wide findings and caveats: Across all four CD4+ subsets, people with type 1 diabetes showed modestly shorter TCRB CDR3s.

Cell sorting via CD45RO/CCR7/CD25/CD127/CD95/CD27 was performed to obtain CD4+ naive, central memory, regulatory and stem cell-like memory cells. A remark on this clone: Its antigen remains unidentified.

Of the isolated RNA, all was reverse transcribed, and so the sequenced material was expressed TCRB transcripts. The assay was immunoSEQ multiplex PCR, and TCRdb's table has in-frame clones only and misses some. Among around 690,000 clones listed, 9.5% to 15% were seen once. Germline lookup yields CDR1 MNHNY and CDR2 SVGAGI (reference sequence). CDR3 size: 14 residues. Trimming left V 7 bases short and J 4 bases short, with 16 bases between. This TCR came from a man aged 25-40 years with type 1 diabetes. Material: naive CD4+ T cells from blood. This chain uses TRBV6-6 with TRBJ2-5; D is perhaps TRBD1 (6 bases). The DNA for the CDR3 is TGTGCCAGCATCCAGACAGGTTCTCTAGAGACCCAGTACTTC. Its protein product is CASIQTGSLETQYF.